Listed below are T cell receptor beta chains from one sample, sequenced in a study of blood T cell repertoires in COVID-19. The table came from immunoSEQ multiplex PCR; TCRdb's copy has only in-frame clones and leaves some out. The repertoire has 250,000 to 400,000 clones, roughly 88% of them found once; the top ten carry 1.5% to 2%. The sequencing input was peripheral blood. The receptors stem from a woman in her 30s with COVID-19, enrolled during active disease. Each CDR3 is given with its conserved first and last residue. Only part of the rows carry a size: once, few, many, or a class if the clone is expanded.

cdr3_length	j_call	v_call	clone_size	cdr3_aa
13	TRBJ2-2	TRBV30	NA	CAWSLTESGELFF
17	TRBJ2-1	TRBV13	NA	CASSRLLGQGEDNEQFF
15	TRBJ1-5	TRBV7-8	NA	CASSLETDSNQPQHF
15	TRBJ1-4	TRBV7-8	NA	CASSLRQGHNEKLFF
13	TRBJ1-2	TRBV5-5	NA	CASSLAGTYGYTF
15	TRBJ2-7	TRBV11-2	NA	CASSFSEVRGPEQYF
14	TRBJ2-4	TRBV13	once	CASSLGLTKNIQYF
15	TRBJ2-5	TRBV10-3	NA	CAISASSGGAETQYF
12	TRBJ2-7	TRBV2	NA	CASSREPYEQYF
17	TRBJ2-5	TRBV23-1	few	CASSQSLRGTLQETQYF
15	TRBJ2-3	TRBV11-2	NA	CASSLGGLGADTQYF
15	TRBJ1-5	TRBV24-1	NA	CATSEKGFSNQPQHF
17	TRBJ1-6	TRBV4-1	few	CASSPLDRGDRNSPLHF
13	TRBJ2-7	TRBV5-6	NA	CASSLPVFNEQYF
14	TRBJ2-2	TRBV3-1/TRBV3-2	NA	CASSPISGTGELFF
14	TRBJ1-2	TRBV19	NA	CASSIDKQNYGYTF
15	TRBJ2-3	TRBV5-4	NA	CASSPQRGALDTQYF
17	TRBJ1-4	TRBV4-1	NA	CASSQVWVTGSNEKLFF
13	TRBJ2-5	TRBV28	NA	CASSYFSWETQYF
15	TRBJ2-5	TRBV10-3	NA	CAISESLSGEETQYF
12	TRBJ1-5	TRBV28	NA	CASSQANQPQHF
14	TRBJ2-5	TRBV5-1	NA	CASSLQGPQETQYF
14	TRBJ1-1	TRBV18	NA	CASSPEAGRTEAFF
14	TRBJ1-5	TRBV6-1	NA	CASSEGSGGQPQHF
13	TRBJ1-5	TRBV19	NA	CASRDLQGQPQHF
12	TRBJ2-1	TRBV7-2	NA	CASSPQGYEQFF
15	TRBJ1-2	TRBV6-5	many	CASSDRDGSFYGYTF
14	TRBJ1-6	TRBV2	NA	CASSEGAYNSPLHF
15	TRBJ2-7	TRBV11-3	many	CASSGTDRLRYEQYF
15	TRBJ1-1	TRBV30	NA	CAWSFLGSGGTEAFF
16	TRBJ1-5	TRBV4-2	NA	CASSQEIGVGNQPQHF
11	TRBJ1-2	TRBV10-3	NA	CAISDSGGYTF
16	TRBJ1-5	TRBV6-1	NA	CASSEVRGRAGQPQHF
11	TRBJ1-2	TRBV2	few	CASRVGSGYTF
15	TRBJ1-1	TRBV27	NA	CASSNTIGGVGEAFF
13	TRBJ1-5	TRBV21-1	NA	CASSRAFNQPQHF
15	TRBJ2-3	TRBV11-3	NA	CASSLEYAGADTQYF
16	TRBJ1-2	TRBV18	NA	CASSPGGPTLDYGYTF
9	TRBJ1-2	TRBV4-3	NA	CASTLGYTF
17	TRBJ1-1	TRBV27	NA	CASSLTGLKMANTEAFF
16	TRBJ2-7	TRBV3-1/TRBV3-2	NA	CASSQGVRQGEYEQYF
16	TRBJ1-6	TRBV13	NA	CASSPSGQGVRSPLHF
16	TRBJ1-2	TRBV19	NA	CASSPKTGAMRSGYTF
14	TRBJ2-1	TRBV5-4	NA	CASRRRGADNEQFF
16	TRBJ1-2	TRBV19	NA	CASSFAGQGVNYGYTF
15	TRBJ2-1	TRBV4-1	NA	CASSHQTGLYNEQFF
12	TRBJ2-4	TRBV18	NA	CASSPPGQGQYF
17	TRBJ1-2	TRBV7-8	NA	CASSFGAMGFDAYGYTF
12	TRBJ1-1	TRBV2	NA	CASRSDAEWAFF
13	TRBJ2-2	TRBV2	NA	CASTAGVTGELFF
13	TRBJ1-2	TRBV27	NA	CASTPTGTYGYTF
15	TRBJ1-2	TRBV25-1	NA	CASSVSGSGDYGYTF
14	TRBJ1-2	TRBV6-5	NA	CASGGSSRSYGYTF